This T cell receptor (beta chain) was captured in a study of shared clonotypes between healthy human individuals. General study points: The study found about 4.6% of naive CD4 clonotypes shared across a few donors. What rarefaction showed was incomplete sorted-subset sequencing despite large depth.

Clones were read by immunoSEQ multiplex PCR, and TCRdb kept only the in-frame ones, dropping some. The table shows about 980,000 clones, with over 75% occurring only once. Germline assignment: CDR1 MNHNS and CDR2 SASEGT. V lost 7 bases and J lost 3, with 7 bases in between. The CDR3 sequence is 11 residues long. CD4+ cell separation produced CD45RA+ naive and CD45RA-negative memory subsets. Concerning this clone itself: What it binds is unknown.

This sequence was found in a man aged 18 to 30 in good health. What was sequenced was memory CD4+ T cells sorted from blood. The subset was: CD45RA-negative fraction. The chain joins TRBV6-1 to TRBJ2-7; D not certain. The CDR3, as DNA: TGTGCCAGCAATGTAGACTACGAGCAGTACTTC. It translates to CASNVDYEQYF.